This T cell receptor (beta chain) was profiled in a study of T-cell reconstitution after alpha-beta-depleted transplantation in children. Unique molecular identifiers tagged the TCRbeta library. TCRdb reprocessed the PCR reads with MiXCR, giving one entry per CDR3 protein. The repertoire includes a few hundred thousand distinct CDR3 sequences, 10% to 15% of them detected once, and 3.5% to 4.5% sits in the top ten. The CDR3 extends over 16 amino acids. V lost 1 base and J 4 bases, leaving 14 bases between the germline ends. The germline V gene has CDR1 MNHEY and CDR2 SVGAGI. The TCR comes from a human donor who donated a stem cell graft to a child with Fanconi anemia. The sample in question was PBMCs, obtained from the stem cell graft. The chain employs TRBV6-5 and TRBJ2-1, with D perhaps matching TRBD2 (6 bases). The CDR3 DNA follows: TGTGCCAGCAGTTACTTTCCCGGGACTCCTTACAATGAGCAGTTCTTC. Translated, it gives CASSYFPGTPYNEQFF.